Sequencing of this TCR beta chain was carried out in a study of regulatory T cells in long-lasting Graves disease. Whole-study findings and limits: What was studied was peripheral blood only, and not thyroid tissue.

This clonotype was seen many times. What it binds is not known. Relying on iRepertoire HTBI primers and Arm-PCR of CDR3 regions, the team built TCR beta libraries. From the multiplex PCR reads, TCRdb called clonotypes with MiXCR, one entry per CDR3 protein. The sample has fewer than 500,000 distinct CDR3 sequences, around 15% seen once. Noted time point: newly diagnosed GD, antithyroid drugs for less than 3 months. PBMC RNA served as the TCR library source. The V end was cut by 2 bases, the J end by 5 bases, with 6 bases between. The CDR3 has 13 residues. Germline V gives CDR1 KGHSH, CDR2 LQKENI. The same data also contributed to another study, on T cells in Graves' hyperthyroidism and ophthalmopathy.

The sequenced sample was peripheral blood mononuclear cells (PBMCs), obtained at new diagnosis, from a patient treated with antithyroid drugs. The J gene is TRBJ2-2, the V gene TRBV18, with unresolved D. The receptor was isolated from a man aged 40-49 years with Graves disease. The CDR3 reads CASSPRLTGELFF. The DNA of the CDR3 is TGTGCCAGCTCACCAAGACTGACCGGGGAGCTGTTTTTT.